One and the same sample provided the 25 T cell receptor beta chains below, sequenced in a study of T cell responses to AZD1222 COVID-19 vaccine (dated by TCRdb to about 2021). The library was prepared using the immunoSEQ multiplex PCR assay. In its TCRdb copy, this immuneACCESS table keeps in-frame sequences only and misses some clones. Where compared with another copy, unresolved V genes explain less than half of these, and the others have no known cause. In this sample the table shows 180,000 or so clones, 85% to 90% of which occur a single time. The ten top clones hold approximately 4% of the sample. In the paper's terms, the time point label means: about 28 days (+/-7) after the second vaccine dose. The intended sense of this specimen's treatment or condition label: meningococcal conjugate vaccine given as trial control. This material consisted of peripheral blood, taken 28 days after the second dose of the MenACWY control vaccine. The source is an adult who received the MenACWY meningococcal vaccine as a control.

The chain is built from TRBV19 and TRBJ1-2; the match to TRBD1 covers 8 bases. The CDR3 covers 14 residues. After removal of 5 bases from V and 6 bases from J, the junction contained 8 bases not matched to a gene. CDR1 and CDR2 from the germline V gene are LNHDA and SQIVND (reference sequence). The CDR3 DNA sequence: TGTGCCAGTAGTTCCGGACAGGGAGACGATGGCTACACCTTC. It specifies CASSSGQGDDGYTF.

The chain couples TRBV27 to TRBJ2-3, with TRBD2 matching 16 bases. Germline V CDR1 and CDR2: MNHEY, SMNVEV (reference sequence). There are 21 residues in the CDR3. V gave up 2 bases and J gave up 5 bases; unmatched junction bases: 16. The CDR3 sequence is CASSLMPLGTSGRAVEDTQYF. CDR3 DNA: TGTGCCAGCAGTTTAATGCCCCTCGGGACTAGCGGGAGGGCCGTGGAAGATACGCAGTATTTT.

The chain is built from TRBV6-1 and TRBJ1-1, with D maybe TRBD1 (6 bases). The CDR3 has 15 amino acids. The V end lost 2 bases, the J end lost 4 bases, and 14 bases lay between the germline ends. CDR1 is MNHNS and CDR2 is SASEGT in the germline V gene. The CDR3 DNA reads TGTGCCAGCAGTGAATTTGGGGGGCCCGGCACTGAAGCTTTCTTT. Protein: CASSEFGGPGTEAFF.

The chain uses TRBV30 and TRBJ1-6; weak D call: TRBD1 (5 bases). CDR3 size: 18 residues. V was pared by 0 bases and J by 4 bases, with 19 bases between. Germline V lookup: CDR1 GTSNPN, CDR2 SVGIG (reference sequence). In DNA, the CDR3 is TGTGCCTGGAGTGTACTCAGGTCAGGGACCCCTTATAATTCACCCCTCCACTTT. Translating it yields CAWSVLRSGTPYNSPLHF.

The chain carries TRBV30 and TRBJ1-2; weak D call: TRBD1 (6 bases). Germline V gene sequence: CDR1 GTSNPN, CDR2 SVGIG (reference sequence). CDR3 size: 13 residues. The germline V and J ends were trimmed by 4 bases and 0 bases, with 9 bases remaining between them. The CDR3 reads CAWKRDTNYGYTF. The CDR3 DNA reads as TGTGCCTGGAAAAGGGACACTAACTATGGCTACACCTTC.

The chain combines TRBV28 with TRBJ1-2; the match to TRBD1 covers 9 bases. This CDR3 has 14 amino acids. V gave up 7 bases and J gave up 7 bases; unmatched junction bases: 10. Germline CDR1 is MDHEN and CDR2 is SYDVKM. CDR3 coding DNA: TGTGCCAGCAAGGGGGACAGGGTGGGAATTGGCTACACCTTC. It translates to CASKGDRVGIGYTF.

This chain links TRBV5-4 with TRBJ1-1, with TRBD1 as a possible D gene (5 bases). This CDR3 spans 15 amino acids. Germline values: CDR1 SGHNT, CDR2 YYREEE (reference sequence). Deletions cut 0 bases from V and 4 bases from J, with 13 bases between. The DNA of the CDR3 is TGTGCCAGCAGCTTGGAGGCAGGGAGGGCCACTGAAGCTTTCTTT. Translated, it gives CASSLEAGRATEAFF.

The rearrangement joins TRBV19 to TRBJ1-3; TRBD1 agrees at 7 bases. The CDR3 covers 15 residues. V was pared by 5 bases and J by 0 bases, with 4 bases of the junction left unmatched. Germline-derived CDR1 and CDR2 are LNHDA and SQIVND (reference sequence). The DNA for the CDR3 is TGTGCCAGTAGTGTGGACAGGATCTCTGGAAACACCATATATTTT. Protein: CASSVDRISGNTIYF.

The gene calls are TRBV7-2 and TRBJ2-7; a possible D gene is TRBD2 (5 bases). This CDR3 is 15 amino acids long. The germline CDR1 and CDR2 sequences are SGHTA and FQGNSA. V was pared by 5 bases and J by 4 bases, with 18 bases between. CDR3 in amino acids: CASSQDFPFPYEQYF. The CDR3 DNA reads TGTGCCAGCAGCCAGGACTTCCCATTCCCGTACGAGCAGTACTTC.

In the case of this clone: The junction and the germline gene differ at one end; a read error may be behind it. This chain links TRBV11-2 with TRBJ1-2, with 7 bases aligning to TRBD1. The CDR3 is 13 amino acids. CDR1 is SGHAT, CDR2 FQNNGV, per germline. CDR3 sequence: CASRDLGQPFPSF. The CDR3, as DNA: TGTGCCAGCAGGGACTTGGGACAGCCCTTCCCCTCCTTC.

The CDR3 is CASSLEKPNTGELFF. CDR3 in DNA: TGCGCCAGCAGCTTGGAGAAACCTAACACCGGGGAGCTGTTTTTT. This chain connects TRBV5-1 to TRBJ2-2; no firm D call. V lost 0 bases to trimming and J lost 2 bases, with 8 bases between them. Germline V gene data show CDR1 as SGHRS and CDR2 as YFSETQ. The CDR3 loop spans 15 amino acids. The full variable domain, with the rest looked up from reference TRBV5-1 and TRBJ2-2, is KAGVTQTPRYLIKTRGQQVTLSCSPISGHRSVSWYQQTPGQGLQFLFEYFSETQRNKGNFPGRFSGRQFSNSRSEMNVSTLELGDSALYLCASSLEKPNTGELFFGEGSRLTVL.

This clone appeared a few times. V and J are TRBV6-5 and TRBJ1-5; possible D gene TRBD1, 5 bases. Trimming took 0 bases from V and 7 from J, leaving 16 bases between them. CDR1 MNHEY and CDR2 SVGAGI come from the germline V gene. This CDR3 is built from 16 residues. CDR3 in amino acids: CASSYSSVGVGQPQHF. CDR3 bases: TGTGCCAGCAGTTACTCGTCCGTGGGGGTCGGGCAGCCCCAGCATTTT.

The rearrangement uses TRBV27 and TRBJ2-7; no clear D. V was shortened by 3 bases and J by 7 bases, with 7 bases between the two germline ends. Looked up from germline, CDR1 is MNHEY and CDR2 is SMNVEV (reference sequence). CDR3 length: 11 amino acids. The CDR3 DNA follows: TGTGCCAGCAGTTTTGGTCGGGAGCAGTACTTC. It is translated as CASSFGREQYF.

The chain employs TRBV10-1 and TRBJ2-3; D call uncertain. The V gene lost 4 bases and the J gene lost 1 base, with 9 bases spanning the gap. CDR3 length: 14 amino acids. CDR1 is WNHNN, CDR2 SYGVQD, per germline (reference sequence). CDR3 region: CASSGGYRTDTQYF. The CDR3 DNA sequence: TGCGCCAGCAGTGGAGGCTATCGCACAGATACGCAGTATTTT.

About this clone: Germline is not matched at one junction end, which may reflect a read error. The rearrangement links TRBV6-2 or TRBV6-3 to TRBJ2-7, with D unclear. The CDR3 loop spans 16 amino acids. From germline, CDR1 is MNHEY and CDR2 SVGEGT. CDR3 nucleotide sequence: TGTGCCAGCAGTTACTCGGACGTCGAAGTCTCCTCCGAGCAGTACTTC. Protein product: CASSYSDVEVSSEQYF.

The chain recombines TRBV6-5 with TRBJ1-1; D perhaps matches TRBD1 (6 bases). Germline V gene data show CDR1 as MNHEY and CDR2 as SVGAGI. CDR3 size: 14 residues. The V end was cut by 6 bases, the J end by 8 bases, with 19 bases between. CDR3 nucleotides: TGTGCCAGCAGCCTCGAAGCTCACAGGGTCGAAGCTTTCTTT. It codes for CASSLEAHRVEAFF.

The chain joins TRBV7-2 to TRBJ2-1; D may match TRBD1 or TRBD2 (5 bases each). V gave up 0 bases and J gave up 0 bases, with 9 bases separating them. This CDR3 contains 16 residues. CDR1 and CDR2 (germline): SGHTA, FQGNSA. The CDR3 region has the DNA TGTGCCAGCAGCTTAGCCGGGACCGGCTCCTACAATGAGCAGTTCTTC. It encodes CASSLAGTGSYNEQFF.

The chain uses TRBV27 and TRBJ1-6; tentative D call: TRBD1 (5 bases). Germline V gene lookup returns CDR1 MNHEY and CDR2 SMNVEV (reference sequence). CDR3 size: 15 residues. V was trimmed by 6 bases and J by 7 bases, leaving 16 bases between them. The CDR3 nucleotides are TGTGCCAGCAGCCAGTGGGGACGGGGAAATTCACCCCTCCACTTT. It specifies CASSQWGRGNSPLHF.

V and J are TRBV18 and TRBJ2-3, with TRBD1 identical over 10 bases. Germline V gene sequence: CDR1 KGHSH, CDR2 LQKENI. V lost 3 bases to trimming and J lost 6 bases; unmatched junction nucleotides: 3. The CDR3 is 14 amino acids. The CDR3 bases are TGTGCCAGCTCACCGGGACAGGGGTCTGATACGCAGTATTTT. This gives the protein CASSPGQGSDTQYF. The whole variable domain, filled in from reference TRBV18 and TRBJ2-3, reads NAGVMQNPRHLVRRRGQEARLRCSPMKGHSHVYWYRQLPEEGLKFMVYLQKENIIDESGMPKERFSAEFPKEGPSILRIQQVVRGDSAAYFCASSPGQGSDTQYFGPGTRLTVL.

The chain has TRBV7-9 and TRBJ2-5, with a weak D call TRBD2 (6 bases). The CDR3 sequence is 14 residues long. Trimming removed 7 bases at V and 5 bases at J, with 17 bases between. Germline-derived CDR1 and CDR2 are SEHNR and FQNEAQ (reference sequence). CDR3 DNA: TGTGCCAGCACCCAGAGTGGGACTGGGGAGACCCAGTACTTC. It encodes CASTQSGTGETQYF.

This sequence joins TRBV18 and TRBJ2-5, with D possibly TRBD1 on 6 matching bases. Germline values: CDR1 KGHSH, CDR2 LQKENI. CDR3 size: 15 residues. Trimming stripped 1 base from V and 3 bases from J, with 12 bases between. The CDR3, as DNA: TGTGCCAGCTCACCACTGCAGGGGATGGAAGAGACCCAGTACTTC. Its translation is CASSPLQGMEETQYF. The whole variable domain, filled in from reference TRBV18 and TRBJ2-5, reads NAGVMQNPRHLVRRRGQEARLRCSPMKGHSHVYWYRQLPEEGLKFMVYLQKENIIDESGMPKERFSAEFPKEGPSILRIQQVVRGDSAAYFCASSPLQGMEETQYFGPGTRLLVL.

This chain connects TRBV7-2 to TRBJ1-1; tentative D call: TRBD1 (6 bases). The CDR3 runs 15 residues. Germline V gene sequence: CDR1 SGHTA, CDR2 FQGNSA. V was cut by 3 bases and J by 2 bases, with 13 bases left in between. This CDR3 is CASSLLGGRNTEAFF. In DNA, the CDR3 is TGTGCCAGCAGCTTGTTGGGGGGGCGCAACACTGAAGCTTTCTTT.

J is TRBJ1-4 and V is TRBV11-2; D not certain. This CDR3 has 15 amino acids. The ends were cut back, 1 base at V and 0 bases at J, with 6 bases in the middle. CDR1 is SGHAT, CDR2 FQNNGV, per germline. The CDR3 nucleotides are TGTGCCAGCAGCTTAGGGGTTTCAACTAATGAAAAACTGTTTTTT. Translating gives CASSLGVSTNEKLFF.

The gene calls are TRBV7-2 and TRBJ1-2; D remains unclear. From germline, CDR1 is SGHTA and CDR2 FQGNSA. This CDR3 is built from 14 residues. V was trimmed by 3 bases and J by 0 bases, leaving 8 bases between them. The DNA of the CDR3 is TGTGCCAGCAGCTTCGGGGTTTCTAACTATGGCTACACCTTC. Translation gives CASSFGVSNYGYTF.

V is TRBV15 and J is TRBJ1-5; the D gene is possibly TRBD1 (5 bases). Per the germline V gene, CDR1 is LNHNV and CDR2 is YYDKDF (reference sequence). Trimming pared 0 bases from V and 3 bases from J, leaving 15 bases between. The CDR3 runs to 17 residues. CDR3 in DNA: TGTGCCACCAGCAGAGATCTACGTACAGGCTACAATCAGCCCCAGCATTTT. Translation gives CATSRDLRTGYNQPQHF.